This T cell receptor (beta chain) is from a study of technical replicates of blood from a handful of donors. The V segment lost 3 bases and the J segment 0 bases; nucleotides outside the gene matches: 4. The germline gives CDR1 SGDLS, CDR2 YYNGEE. The CDR3 has 16 amino acids. Method: immunoSEQ multiplex PCR; TCRdb's copy keeps in-frame clones and lacks some. This table holds about 79,000 clones, 94% found once. The sequence was obtained from a human donor in good health. The V call is TRBV9, the J call TRBJ1-4; 8 bases are a match to TRBD1. Material for sequencing was T cells isolated from PBMCs. In nucleotides, the CDR3 is TGTGCCAGCAGCGGGGGACAGGTTGCAACTAATGAAAAACTGTTTTTT. It yields the protein CASSGGQVATNEKLFF.